A single sample is the source of the 21 T cell receptor beta chains below, sequenced in a study of spatial heterogeneity in lung cancer. Time point defined: blood at routine non-recurrence follow-up after resection. TCRdb reprocessed the 5' RACE reads with MiXCR, giving one entry per CDR3 protein. The profile shows about 70,000 distinct CDR3 sequences, about 8.2% of them singletons. The input for sequencing was PBMCs, taken at follow-up. These receptors were taken from a female donor with early-stage non-small cell lung cancer.

The V gene is TRBV20-1, the J gene TRBJ2-5, with 11 bases aligning to TRBD1. After removal of 6 bases from V and 5 bases from J, the junction contained 11 bases not matched to a gene. In germline, CDR1 is DFQATT, CDR2 SNEGSKA (reference sequence). CDR3 length equals 15 residues. The CDR3 region has the DNA TGCAGTGCAGAAACCGGGACAGGGGGATTGGAGACCCAGTACTTC. As protein: CSAETGTGGLETQYF.

The rearrangement joins TRBV27 to TRBJ1-6; D ambiguous. CDR3 size: 16 residues. Trimming took 3 bases from V and 7 from J, leaving 16 bases between them. The germline V gene has CDR1 MNHEY and CDR2 SMNVEV (reference sequence). The CDR3 loop is CASSFSRSSKNSPLHF. The CDR3 DNA sequence: TGTGCCAGCAGTTTCAGTCGTTCTTCCAAGAATTCACCCCTCCACTTT.

This clonotype was seen at least ten times. The chain has TRBV5-1 and TRBJ2-7; either TRBD1 or TRBD2 may supply D (5 bases each). Germline lookup yields CDR1 SGHRS and CDR2 YFSETQ. The CDR3 extends over 13 amino acids. V shed 0 bases and J shed 9 bases, with 13 bases lying between them. CDR3 DNA sequence: TGCGCCAGCAGCTTGGGAGGGGTCGCAGGGCAGTACTTC. Translation gives CASSLGGVAGQYF. Looking up the rest from reference TRBV5-1 and TRBJ2-7 gives the full variable domain: KAGVTQTPRYLIKTRGQQVTLSCSPISGHRSVSWYQQTPGQGLQFLFEYFSETQRNKGNFPGRFSGRQFSNSRSEMNVSTLELGDSALYLCASSLGGVAGQYFGPGTRLTVT.

The rearrangement joins TRBV28 to TRBJ2-1; 11 bases line up with TRBD2. The CDR3 loop spans 15 amino acids. Germline CDR1 reads MDHEN; CDR2 reads SYDVKM. J lost 8 bases, V lost 4 bases, and 7 bases had no gene match. The CDR3 sequence is CASSSLAGGPHEQFF. In nucleotides, the CDR3 is TGTGCCAGCAGTTCTTTAGCGGGAGGGCCCCATGAGCAGTTCTTC. The whole variable domain, remainder taken from reference TRBV28 and TRBJ2-1, is DVKVTQSSRYLVKRTGEKVFLECVQDMDHENMFWYRQDPGLGLRLIYFSYDVKMKEKGDIPEGYSVSREKKERFSLILESASTNQTSMYLCASSSLAGGPHEQFFGPGTRLTVL.

The sample holds many counts of this clonotype. This chain links TRBV5-4 with TRBJ2-2; no clear D. The CDR3 contains 13 residues. V was pared by 5 bases and J by 7 bases, with 12 bases between. Germline assignment: CDR1 SGHNT and CDR2 YYREEE (reference sequence). CDR3 in DNA: TGTGCCAGCAGAGTCCAGGTCGACGGGGAGCTGTTTTTT. This codes for CASRVQVDGELFF.

This clonotype was counted many times. This chain links TRBV24-1 with TRBJ1-5; D is undetermined. Per germline, CDR1 KGHDR and CDR2 SFDVKD. Trimming removed 2 bases at V and 6 bases at J, with 4 bases between. The CDR3 is 12 amino acids. This CDR3 is CATSDSSQPQHF. Here the CDR3 DNA reads TGTGCCACCAGTGATTCAAGTCAGCCCCAGCATTTT.

J is TRBJ1-5 and V is TRBV5-1, with D hard to call. CDR3 size: 14 residues. The germline V gene has CDR1 SGHRS and CDR2 YFSETQ. V dropped 2 bases and J dropped 2 bases, with 8 bases sitting between them. CDR3 in DNA: TGCGCCAGCAGCTTCGACTCCCGCAATCAGCCCCAGCATTTT. It translates to CASSFDSRNQPQHF.

This clonotype has just a few counts. The chain uses TRBV30 and TRBJ1-6; 7 bases are a match to TRBD1. Germline V gives CDR1 GTSNPN, CDR2 SVGIG (reference sequence). The V and J ends lost 0 bases and 5 bases, in that order; junction bases with no gene match: 4. CDR3 length: 15 residues. The CDR3 DNA is TGTGCCTGGAGTGTACTGACAGGGAATAATTCACCCCTCCACTTT. This gives the protein CAWSVLTGNNSPLHF.

This rearrangement joins TRBV6-1 to TRBJ2-1; 7 nucleotides match TRBD1. V was pared by 5 bases and J by 1 base, with 5 bases of the junction left unmatched. CDR3 length equals 15 residues. From germline, CDR1 is MNHNS and CDR2 SASEGT. The CDR3 nucleotides are TGTGCCAGCAGTCCCCGGGACAGATCCTACAATGAGCAGTTCTTC. This sequence encodes CASSPRDRSYNEQFF.

The V gene is TRBV10-3, the J gene TRBJ2-3; D gene unclear. V dropped 8 bases and J dropped 3 bases, with 15 bases sitting between them. This CDR3 is built from 14 residues. Germline CDR1 ENHRY, CDR2 SYGVKD. CDR3 nucleotide sequence: TGTGCCATCTCCCCCAATTCCCAAACAGATACGCAGTATTTT. Protein product: CAISPNSQTDTQYF.

The rearrangement links TRBV6-4 to TRBJ2-3; D is unresolved. CDR3 length: 11 residues. Trimming took 2 bases from V and 6 from J, leaving 3 bases between them. Germline V gene sequence: CDR1 MRHNA, CDR2 SNTAGT. CDR3 coding DNA: TGTGCCAGCAGTGACGGCGATACGCAGTATTTT. Residues: CASSDGDTQYF.

A word on this clonotype: A much larger clone is a single base away; this may be a read error. The gene calls are TRBV10-3 and TRBJ1-4; perhaps TRBD1 as D (5 bases). CDR3 length: 14 amino acids. V lost 3 bases and J 5 bases, leaving 10 bases between the germline ends. Germline V gene sequence: CDR1 ENHRY, CDR2 SYGVKD. The CDR3 reads CAISDRELNEKLFF. The CDR3 DNA sequence: TGTGCCATCAGTGACAGGGAACTAAATGAAAAACTGTTTTTT.

The chain combines TRBV27 with TRBJ2-5; D perhaps matches TRBD2 (5 bases). This CDR3 region has 14 residues. V dropped 5 bases and J dropped 0 bases, with 10 bases sitting between them. The germline CDR1 and CDR2 sequences are MNHEY and SMNVEV (reference sequence). This CDR3 is CASSEGPYQETQYF. CDR3 DNA sequence: TGTGCCAGCAGTGAGGGTCCCTACCAAGAGACCCAGTACTTC.

The chain links TRBV9 to TRBJ2-2; D is undetermined. Trimming stripped 5 bases from V and 3 bases from J, with 11 bases between. Germline V gene lookup returns CDR1 SGDLS and CDR2 YYNGEE. The length of the CDR3 is 14 residues. The CDR3 sequence: CASSRGMDTGELFF. CDR3 DNA: TGTGCCAGCAGTCGAGGAATGGACACCGGGGAGCTGTTTTTT. The whole variable domain, remainder taken from reference TRBV9 and TRBJ2-2, is DSGVTQTPKHLITATGQRVTLRCSPRSGDLSVYWYQQSLDQGLQFLIQYYNGEERAKGNILERFSAQQFPDLHSELNLSSLELGDSALYFCASSRGMDTGELFFGEGSRLTVL.

This clonotype was recorded many times. The CDR3: CASTPTRQDDEQFF. The CDR3 DNA is TGTGCCAGCACCCCGACTAGACAGGACGATGAGCAGTTCTTC. This chain links TRBV7-9 with TRBJ2-1; D may match TRBD1 or TRBD2 (6 bases each). V lost 7 bases and J 8 bases, leaving 18 bases between the germline ends. Germline CDR1 and CDR2: SEHNR and FQNEAQ (reference sequence). The CDR3 is 14 residues long.

Ten or more counts support this clonotype. Relative to the germline gene, one junction end is altered; a read error may explain this. The V call is TRBV28, the J call TRBJ2-7, with 8 bases that match TRBD1. Germline values: CDR1 MDHEN, CDR2 SYDVKM. The CDR3 extends over 12 amino acids. The CDR3 region has the DNA TGTGCCAGCAGTTTTCTCCGGGACAGGAGGGACTTC. The encoded protein is CASSFLRDRRDF.

The table lists this clonotype with many counts. This sequence joins TRBV12-3 or TRBV12-4 and TRBJ2-2; 7 bases line up with TRBD2. The CDR3 is 14 residues long. J gave up 4 bases and V 10 bases, and 9 bases lay outside the gene matches. DNA for the CDR3: TGTGCCACCCCCTCGGGAGGCTTCACCGGGGAGCTGTTTTTT. It translates to CATPSGGFTGELFF.

This clonotype was seen a few times. The chain carries TRBV11-2 and TRBJ2-6; no reliable D call. The CDR3 sequence is 12 residues long. CDR1 is SGHAT and CDR2 is FQNNGV in the germline V gene. Trimming took off 8 bases at V and 2 bases at J, with 4 bases between the two ends. In DNA, the CDR3 is TGTGCCAGCGGGACTGGGGCCAACGTCCTGACTTTC. It translates to CASGTGANVLTF.

This clonotype came up many times. The V gene is TRBV7-9, the J gene TRBJ2-2; D is unresolved. Germline V gives CDR1 SEHNR, CDR2 FQNEAQ (reference sequence). V gave up 5 bases and J gave up 1 base, with 14 bases separating them. The length of the CDR3 is 16 residues. The CDR3 loop is CASSPPQVMNTGELFF. CDR3 nucleotides: TGTGCCAGCAGCCCTCCCCAGGTTATGAACACCGGGGAGCTGTTTTTT.

About this clonotype: A clone one base away is much larger, so this may be a read error. The rearrangement links TRBV20-1 to TRBJ2-1; D gene unclear. Trimming cost V 3 bases and J 11 bases, with 8 bases left between them. The germline gives CDR1 DFQATT, CDR2 SNEGSKA (reference sequence). The CDR3 covers 10 residues. The CDR3 DNA reads as TGCAGTGCTAGCGGGTATAAGCAGTTCTTC. As protein: CSASGYKQFF.

This clonotype came up many times. The rearrangement joins TRBV9 to TRBJ2-7; D unclear. Germline V gives CDR1 SGDLS, CDR2 YYNGEE. V was clipped by 4 bases and J by 2 bases, with 7 bases between them. CDR3 size: 12 residues. The CDR3 is CASSPGTYEQYF. For the CDR3, the DNA is TGTGCCAGCAGCCCCGGAACCTACGAGCAGTACTTC.